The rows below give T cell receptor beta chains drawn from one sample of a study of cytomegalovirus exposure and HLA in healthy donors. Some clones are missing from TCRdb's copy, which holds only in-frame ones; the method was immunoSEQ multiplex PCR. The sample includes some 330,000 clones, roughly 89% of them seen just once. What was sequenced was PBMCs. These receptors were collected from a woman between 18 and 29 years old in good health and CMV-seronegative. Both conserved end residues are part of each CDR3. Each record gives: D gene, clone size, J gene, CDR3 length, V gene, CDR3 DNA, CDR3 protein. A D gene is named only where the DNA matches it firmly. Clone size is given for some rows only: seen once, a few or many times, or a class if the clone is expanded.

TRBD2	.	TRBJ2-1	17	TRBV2	TGTGCCAGCAGTGAAGCGCCTATATGGCGGGAGGTTCAGGAGCAGTTCTTC	CASSEAPIWREVQEQFF
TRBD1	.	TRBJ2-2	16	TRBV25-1	TGTGCCAGCAGTGCGGGACAGGGGGCGAACACCGGGGAGCTGTTTTTT	CASSAGQGANTGELFF
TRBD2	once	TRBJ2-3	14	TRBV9	TGTGCCAGCAGTCTAGCGGGAGTGGTGGATACGCAGTATTTT	CASSLAGVVDTQYF
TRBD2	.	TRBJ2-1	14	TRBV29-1	TGCAGCGTTGACAAGCGGGAGTCTTACAATGAGCAGTTCTTC	CSVDKRESYNEQFF
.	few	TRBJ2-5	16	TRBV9	TGTGCCAGCAGCCAGGGGACTAAGACTACTCAAGAGACCCAGTACTTC	CASSQGTKTTQETQYF
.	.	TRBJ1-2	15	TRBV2	TGTGCCAGCAGTGAAGGTCCCGGGGAGGACTATGGCTACACCTTC	CASSEGPGEDYGYTF
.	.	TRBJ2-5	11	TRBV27	TGTGCCAGCAGTGGTCGGGAGACCCAGTACTTC	CASSGRETQYF
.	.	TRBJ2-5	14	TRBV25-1	TGTGCCAGCAGTGAATATGGCGGGGAAGAGACCCAGTACTTC	CASSEYGGEETQYF
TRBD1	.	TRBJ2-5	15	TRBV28	TGTGCCAGCAGTTTCCCGGGACAGGGGAGGGAGACCCAGTACTTC	CASSFPGQGRETQYF
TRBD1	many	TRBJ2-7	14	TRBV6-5	TGTGCCAGCAGCCTTGATACAGGGGGGTACGAGCAGTACTTC	CASSLDTGGYEQYF
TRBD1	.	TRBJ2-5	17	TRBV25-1	TGTGCCAGCAGTGAGCCCATTGGGACAGCTAAGAGATCGGCCCAGTACTTC	CASSEPIGTAKRSAQYF
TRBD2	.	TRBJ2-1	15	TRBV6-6	TGTGCCAGCAGCAAAACTAGCGGGAGGGCCAGTGAGCAGTTCTTC	CASSKTSGRASEQFF
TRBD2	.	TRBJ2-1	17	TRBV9	TGTGCCAGCAGCGTAGAGCCCGGGACTAGCGGGATTGGAGAGCAGTTCTTC	CASSVEPGTSGIGEQFF
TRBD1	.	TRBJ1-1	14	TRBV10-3	TGTGCCATCATGAGGGACAGGGGGCCGACTGAAGCTTTCTTT	CAIMRDRGPTEAFF
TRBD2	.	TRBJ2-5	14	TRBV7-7	TGTGCTAGCAGCTTAGCGGGACTCCAAGAGACCCAGTACTTC	CASSLAGLQETQYF
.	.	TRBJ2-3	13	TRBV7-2	TGTGCCAGCAGCTCCCCGGCGGAGGAAACGCAGTATTTT	CASSSPAEETQYF
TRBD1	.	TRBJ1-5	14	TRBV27	TGTGCCAGCAGCTTGACAGGGGTTAATCAGCCCCAGCATTTT	CASSLTGVNQPQHF
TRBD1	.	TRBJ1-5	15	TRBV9	TGTGCCAGCAGCCCAGGGACAGGGGGCGGTCAGCCCCAGCATTTT	CASSPGTGGGQPQHF
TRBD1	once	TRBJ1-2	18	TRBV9	TGTGCCAGCAGCGTAGGTTCGACAGGGGGCGCGTCACGCTATGGCTACACCTTC	CASSVGSTGGASRYGYTF
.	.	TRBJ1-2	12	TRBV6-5	TGTGCCAGCACTATTCATACAGAAGGCTACACCTTC	CASTIHTEGYTF
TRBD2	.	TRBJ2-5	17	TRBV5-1	TGCGCCAGCAGCTTACCGGGACTAGCGGGAGTACGGGAGACCCAGTACTTC	CASSLPGLAGVRETQYF
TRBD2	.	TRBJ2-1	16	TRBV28	TGTGCCAGCAGTTTAAGGGGACTAGCGGGAAGAAATGAGCAGTTCTTC	CASSLRGLAGRNEQFF
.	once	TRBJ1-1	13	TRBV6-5	TGTGCCAGCTCTAGGGGGTTTGGAGCTGAAGCTTTCTTT	CASSRGFGAEAFF
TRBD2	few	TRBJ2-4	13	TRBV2	TGTGCCAGCAGGCGGGGACTAGCGGATTTTCAGTACTTC	CASRRGLADFQYF
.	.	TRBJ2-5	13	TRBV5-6	TGTGCCAGCAGCTTGGCTATCCAAGAGACCCAGTACTTC	CASSLAIQETQYF
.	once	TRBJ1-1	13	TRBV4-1	TGCGCCAGCAGCACCCAGGGTGACACTGAAGCTTTCTTT	CASSTQGDTEAFF
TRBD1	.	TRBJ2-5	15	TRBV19	TGTGCCAGTAGTGAACAGGGGGCGTTGAGGGAGACCCAGTACTTC	CASSEQGALRETQYF
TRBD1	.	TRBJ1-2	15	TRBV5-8	TGTGCCAGCAGCTCGACACAGGGGAATAACTATGGCTACACCTTC	CASSSTQGNNYGYTF
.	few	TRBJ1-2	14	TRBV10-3	TGTGCCATCAGTGAGATGAGGGTAGCCTATGGCTACACCTTC	CAISEMRVAYGYTF
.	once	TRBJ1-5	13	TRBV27	TGTGCCAGCAGTTGGTCGGGGTCACAGCCCCAGCATTTT	CASSWSGSQPQHF
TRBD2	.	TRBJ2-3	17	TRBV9	TGTGCCAGCAGCGTAGTGGGAGGACTAGCGAACACAGATACGCAGTATTTT	CASSVVGGLANTDTQYF
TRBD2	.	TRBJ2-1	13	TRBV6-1	TGTGCCAGCAAGCCAACTAGCGAGGGTGAGCAGTTCTTC	CASKPTSEGEQFF
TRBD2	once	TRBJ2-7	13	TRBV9	TGTGCCAGCAGCGCCGGGGGAGGGGCCGAGCAGTACTTC	CASSAGGGAEQYF
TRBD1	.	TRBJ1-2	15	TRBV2	TGTGCCAGCATACTCACCCGACAGGGTGCCTATGGCTACACCTTC	CASILTRQGAYGYTF
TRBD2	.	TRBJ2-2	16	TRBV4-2	TGTGCCAGCAACCAACCGGGACTAGCGGGATTCGGGGAGCTGTTTTTT	CASNQPGLAGFGELFF
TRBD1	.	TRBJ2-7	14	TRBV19	TGTGCCAGTAGTCTCGGGGCAGGGGGCTACGAGCAGTACTTC	CASSLGAGGYEQYF
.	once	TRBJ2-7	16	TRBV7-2	TGTGCCAGCAGCCGCGGCGGTAGCGGAGGAATCTACGAGCAGTACTTC	CASSRGGSGGIYEQYF
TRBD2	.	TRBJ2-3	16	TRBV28	TGTGCCAGCGGCCCACTAGCGGGCCTTAGCACAGATACGCAGTATTTT	CASGPLAGLSTDTQYF
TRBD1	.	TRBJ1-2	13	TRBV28	TGTGCCAGCAGTCCGACAGGGCGGTATGGCTACACCTTC	CASSPTGRYGYTF
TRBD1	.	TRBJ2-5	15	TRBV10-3	TGTGCCATCAGTGGAGCCCGGACAGGGGGAGAGACCCAGTACTTC	CAISGARTGGETQYF
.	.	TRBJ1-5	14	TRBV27	TGTGCCAGCAGTTCCCTCGCGGGCAATCAGCCCCAGCATTTT	CASSSLAGNQPQHF
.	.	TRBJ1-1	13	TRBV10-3	TGTGCCATCAGTCCGGGGAAAGGGACTGAAGCTTTCTTT	CAISPGKGTEAFF
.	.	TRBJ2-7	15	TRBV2	TGTGCCAGCAGTGAAAGGACAGTAGTACGGAACGAGCAGTACTTC	CASSERTVVRNEQYF
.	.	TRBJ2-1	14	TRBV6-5	TGTGCCAGCTCCGTGGGAGTCGGGCGGAATGAGCAGTTCTTC	CASSVGVGRNEQFF
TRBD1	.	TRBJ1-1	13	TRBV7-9	TGTGCCAGCAGCTTACAGGGGGCCGGTGAAGCTTTCTTT	CASSLQGAGEAFF
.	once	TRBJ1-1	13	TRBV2	TGTGCCAGCAGTGAAGAGAGCGGCACTGAAGCTTTCTTT	CASSEESGTEAFF
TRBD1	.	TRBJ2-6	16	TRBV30	TGTGCCTTAAGGGACAGGACCCGCTCTGGGGCCAACGTCCTGACTTTC	CALRDRTRSGANVLTF
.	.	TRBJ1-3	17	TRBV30	TGTGCCTGGAGTGTCGATCGCGGCCCTCGCTCTGGAAACACCATATATTTT	CAWSVDRGPRSGNTIYF
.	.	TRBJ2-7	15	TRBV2	TGTGCCAGCGACCAGACTTTGACAGTTCCCTACGAGCAGTACTTC	CASDQTLTVPYEQYF
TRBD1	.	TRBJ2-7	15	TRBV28	TGTGCCAGCCGAGAGGGGGGACAGGGAAACCCCGAGCAGTACTTC	CASREGGQGNPEQYF
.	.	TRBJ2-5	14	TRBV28	TGTGCCAGCACCCCAGGGTTTTGGTTGGAGACCCAGTACTTC	CASTPGFWLETQYF
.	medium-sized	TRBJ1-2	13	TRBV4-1	TGCGCCAGCAGCCAAGATCGTCCGGATGGCTACACCTTC	CASSQDRPDGYTF